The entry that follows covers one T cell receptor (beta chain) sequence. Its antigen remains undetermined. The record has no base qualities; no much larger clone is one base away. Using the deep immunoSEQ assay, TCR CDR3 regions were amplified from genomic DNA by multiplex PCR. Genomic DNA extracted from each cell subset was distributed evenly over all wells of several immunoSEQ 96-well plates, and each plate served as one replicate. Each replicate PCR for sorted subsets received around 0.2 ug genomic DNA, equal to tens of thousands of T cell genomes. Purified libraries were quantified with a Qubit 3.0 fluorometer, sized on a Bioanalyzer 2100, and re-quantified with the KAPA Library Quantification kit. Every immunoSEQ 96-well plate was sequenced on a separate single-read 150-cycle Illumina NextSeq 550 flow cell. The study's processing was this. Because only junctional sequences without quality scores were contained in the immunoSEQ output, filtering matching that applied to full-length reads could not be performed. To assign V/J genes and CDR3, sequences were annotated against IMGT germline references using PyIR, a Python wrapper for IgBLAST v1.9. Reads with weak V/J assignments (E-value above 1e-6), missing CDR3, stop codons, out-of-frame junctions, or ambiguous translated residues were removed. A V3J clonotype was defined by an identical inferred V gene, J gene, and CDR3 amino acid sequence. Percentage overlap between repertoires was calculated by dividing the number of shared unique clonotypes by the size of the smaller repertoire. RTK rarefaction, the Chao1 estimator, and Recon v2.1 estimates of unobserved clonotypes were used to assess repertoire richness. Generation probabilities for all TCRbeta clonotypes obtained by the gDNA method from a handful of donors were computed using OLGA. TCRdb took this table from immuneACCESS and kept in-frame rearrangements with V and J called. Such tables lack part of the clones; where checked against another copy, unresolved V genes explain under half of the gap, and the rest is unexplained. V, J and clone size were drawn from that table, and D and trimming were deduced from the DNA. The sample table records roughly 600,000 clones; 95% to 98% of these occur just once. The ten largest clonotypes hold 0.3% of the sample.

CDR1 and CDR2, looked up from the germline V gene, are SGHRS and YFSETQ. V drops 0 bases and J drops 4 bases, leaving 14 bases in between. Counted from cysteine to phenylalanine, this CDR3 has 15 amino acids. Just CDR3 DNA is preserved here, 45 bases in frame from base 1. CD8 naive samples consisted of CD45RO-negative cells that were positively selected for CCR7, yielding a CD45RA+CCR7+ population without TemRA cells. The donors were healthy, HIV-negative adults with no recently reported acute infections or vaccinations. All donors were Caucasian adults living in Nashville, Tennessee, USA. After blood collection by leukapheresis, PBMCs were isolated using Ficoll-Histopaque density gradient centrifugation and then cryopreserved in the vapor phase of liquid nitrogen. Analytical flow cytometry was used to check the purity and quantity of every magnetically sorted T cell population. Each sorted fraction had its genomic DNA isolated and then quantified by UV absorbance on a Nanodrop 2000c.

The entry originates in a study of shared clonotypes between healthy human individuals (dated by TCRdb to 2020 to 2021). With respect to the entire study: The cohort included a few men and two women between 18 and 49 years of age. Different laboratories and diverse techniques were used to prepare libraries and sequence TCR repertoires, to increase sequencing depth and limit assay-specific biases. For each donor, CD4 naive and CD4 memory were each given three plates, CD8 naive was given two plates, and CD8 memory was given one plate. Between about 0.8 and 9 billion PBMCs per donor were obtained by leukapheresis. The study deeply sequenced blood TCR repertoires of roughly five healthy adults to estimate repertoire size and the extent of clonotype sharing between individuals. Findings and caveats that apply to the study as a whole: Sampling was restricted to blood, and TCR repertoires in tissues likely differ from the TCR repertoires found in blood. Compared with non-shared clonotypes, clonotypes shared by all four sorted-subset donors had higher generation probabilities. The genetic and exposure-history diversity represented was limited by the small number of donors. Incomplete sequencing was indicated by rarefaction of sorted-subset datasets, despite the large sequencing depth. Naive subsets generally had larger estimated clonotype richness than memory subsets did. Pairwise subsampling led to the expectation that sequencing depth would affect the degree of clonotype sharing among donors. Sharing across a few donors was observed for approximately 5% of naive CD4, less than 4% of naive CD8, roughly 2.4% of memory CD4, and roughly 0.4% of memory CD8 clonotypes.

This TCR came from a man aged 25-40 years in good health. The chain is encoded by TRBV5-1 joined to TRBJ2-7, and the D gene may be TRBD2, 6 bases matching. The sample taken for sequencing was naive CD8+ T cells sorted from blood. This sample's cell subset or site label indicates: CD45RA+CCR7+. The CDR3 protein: CASSLEEGTPYEQYF. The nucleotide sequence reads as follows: TGCGCCAGCAGCTTGGAGGAGGGGACCCCGTACGAGCAGTACTTC.